This is a list of T cell receptor beta chains from one sample in a study of T cell responses to AZD1222 COVID-19 vaccine. The assay was immunoSEQ multiplex PCR, and TCRdb's table has in-frame clones only and misses some. The sample records about 100,000 clones, 70% to 90% being singletons. The specimen was peripheral blood, collected on day 0 of MenACWY control vaccination. These receptors came from an adult in good health. The CDR3 runs from the conserved cysteine through the conserved F or W. Each record gives: CDR3 protein, CDR3 DNA, D gene, V gene, J gene. The D gene is left open where the match is weak.

CDR3aa: CASGTLGQLYNEQFF
CDR3nt: TGTGCCAGCGGAACCTTAGGACAGCTCTACAATGAGCAGTTCTTC
d_gene: .
v_gene: TRBV14
j_gene: TRBJ2-1

CDR3aa: CASSPVGTESNQPQHF
CDR3nt: TGTGCCAGCAGCCCAGTCGGGACAGAAAGCAATCAGCCCCAGCATTTT
d_gene: TRBD1
v_gene: TRBV7-2
j_gene: TRBJ1-5

CDR3aa: CASSRQAGVYEQYF
CDR3nt: TGTGCCAGCAGCCGACAAGCGGGAGTCTACGAGCAGTACTTC
d_gene: TRBD2
v_gene: TRBV3-1/TRBV3-2
j_gene: TRBJ2-7

CDR3aa: CASSLEGGELFF
CDR3nt: TGTGCCAGCAGCTTAGAAGGCGGGGAGCTGTTTTTT
d_gene: .
v_gene: TRBV7-9
j_gene: TRBJ2-2

CDR3aa: CASSTTGTSGRGRNEQFF
CDR3nt: TGTGCCAGTAGTACCACCGGGACTAGCGGGAGGGGTAGAAATGAGCAGTTCTTC
d_gene: TRBD2
v_gene: TRBV19
j_gene: TRBJ2-1

CDR3aa: CASSPSGGSYNEQFF
CDR3nt: TGTGCCAGCTCACCTAGCGGGGGGAGCTACAATGAGCAGTTCTTC
d_gene: TRBD2
v_gene: TRBV18
j_gene: TRBJ2-1

CDR3aa: CASSIRDPLSEKLFF
CDR3nt: TGTGCCAGTAGTATTCGGGACCCCCTATCGGAAAAACTGTTTTTT
d_gene: .
v_gene: TRBV19
j_gene: TRBJ1-4

CDR3aa: CASSLPAGGQSPLHF
CDR3nt: TGTGCCAGCAGTTTACCGGCAGGGGGTCAATCACCCCTCCACTTT
d_gene: TRBD1
v_gene: TRBV7-9
j_gene: TRBJ1-6

CDR3aa: CASSTTGELFF
CDR3nt: TGTGCCAGCAGCACAACCGGGGAGCTGTTTTTT
d_gene: .
v_gene: TRBV28
j_gene: TRBJ2-2

CDR3aa: CASRLRGDYGYTF
CDR3nt: TGTGCCAGCAGGCTGAGGGGGGACTATGGCTACACCTTC
d_gene: .
v_gene: TRBV7-9
j_gene: TRBJ1-2

CDR3aa: CASSQDRGEKLFF
CDR3nt: TGTGCCAGCAGCCAAGATCGAGGGGAAAAACTGTTTTTT
d_gene: .
v_gene: TRBV4-2
j_gene: TRBJ1-4

CDR3aa: CATSGRQGAPTSGPYNEQFF
CDR3nt: TGTGCCACCAGTGGTAGACAGGGGGCCCCGACTAGCGGGCCTTACAATGAGCAGTTCTTC
d_gene: .
v_gene: TRBV24-1
j_gene: TRBJ2-1

CDR3aa: CASSWANTGELFF
CDR3nt: TGTGCCAGCAGCTGGGCGAACACCGGGGAGCTGTTTTTT
d_gene: .
v_gene: TRBV7-2
j_gene: TRBJ2-2

CDR3aa: CASSQERRDDIQYF
CDR3nt: TGTGCCAGCAGCCAAGAACGCAGGGATGACATTCAGTACTTC
d_gene: .
v_gene: TRBV3-1/TRBV3-2
j_gene: TRBJ2-4

CDR3aa: CASSIDRRASGNTIYF
CDR3nt: TGTGCCAGTAGTATAGATCGCAGGGCCTCTGGAAACACCATATATTTT
d_gene: .
v_gene: TRBV19
j_gene: TRBJ1-3

CDR3aa: CASSDQGGPTDTQYF
CDR3nt: TGTGCCAGCAGTGACCAGGGGGGCCCCACAGATACGCAGTATTTT
d_gene: .
v_gene: TRBV6-2/TRBV6-3
j_gene: TRBJ2-3

CDR3aa: CASSPQAGWGQPQHF
CDR3nt: TGTGCCAGCAGTCCGCAAGCCGGTTGGGGTCAGCCCCAGCATTTT
d_gene: .
v_gene: TRBV6-5
j_gene: TRBJ1-5

CDR3aa: CASGKGEAGANVLTF
CDR3nt: TGTGCCAGCGGGAAAGGGGAGGCTGGGGCCAACGTCCTGACTTTC
d_gene: .
v_gene: TRBV6-6
j_gene: TRBJ2-6

CDR3aa: CSSGTADYNEQFF
CDR3nt: TGCAGTTCCGGGACAGCCGATTACAATGAGCAGTTCTTC
d_gene: TRBD1
v_gene: TRBV29-1
j_gene: TRBJ2-1

CDR3aa: CASRGQFTDTQYF
CDR3nt: TGTGCCAGCAGGGGACAGTTCACAGATACGCAGTATTTT
d_gene: TRBD1
v_gene: TRBV12-3/TRBV12-4
j_gene: TRBJ2-3

CDR3aa: CASAKGTSGLTDTQYF
CDR3nt: TGTGCCAGCGCGAAAGGGACTAGCGGGCTCACAGATACGCAGTATTTT
d_gene: TRBD2
v_gene: TRBV2
j_gene: TRBJ2-3

CDR3aa: CASSAASRGRAYNEQFF
CDR3nt: TGTGCCAGCAGCGCAGCCTCACGAGGCAGAGCCTACAATGAGCAGTTCTTC
d_gene: .
v_gene: TRBV9
j_gene: TRBJ2-1

CDR3aa: CASSLSGGDHEQFF
CDR3nt: TGCGCCAGCAGCCTTAGCGGGGGGGATCATGAGCAGTTCTTC
d_gene: TRBD2
v_gene: TRBV5-1
j_gene: TRBJ2-1

CDR3aa: CASSDIGGRNYNEQFF
CDR3nt: TGTGCCAGCAGTGATATTGGGGGGCGTAACTACAATGAGCAGTTCTTC
d_gene: .
v_gene: TRBV2
j_gene: TRBJ2-1